Included here is one T cell receptor (beta chain) sequence, with context. The antigen remains undetermined. Germline V CDR1 and CDR2: SQVTM, ANQGSEA. Trimming stripped 4 bases from V and 4 bases from J, with 10 bases between. This CDR3 spans 12 amino acids. Sample-barcoded 5' priming and a J-beta primer mix drove a second PCR of roughly 6 to 12 cycles. Each CDR3 protein is one row after TCRdb ran MiXCR on the 5' RACE reads. The sample lists over 1,300,000 distinct CDR3 sequences; approximately 59% were seen once. This sample was taken from a study of blood T cells in healthy people across ages. Overall study findings and caveats: Comparison with aged donors showed that long-lived donors had more naive CD4+ cells and higher diversity.

The source is a young man in good health. The chain carries TRBV29-1 and TRBJ1-1; no firm D call. Specimen: blood. The CDR3 nucleotides are TGCAGCGTTGTAAGAGAGGGCACTGAAGCTTTCTTT. Protein: CSVVREGTEAFF.